This T cell receptor (beta chain) was retrieved from a study of blood T cell repertoires in COVID-19. Study overall: Italy, Spain and the United States were the sources of the convalescent and acute COVID-19 samples.

Produced via immunoSEQ multiplex PCR; TCRdb's table is partial and in-frame only. The repertoire consists of about 160,000 clones, with approximately 90% occurring once and the leading ten covering under 13%. V shed 0 bases and J 0 bases; nucleotides not matched to a gene: 7. The CDR3 runs 18 residues. Germline CDR1 and CDR2: MNHEY and SMNVEV (reference sequence). J is TRBJ1-3 and V is TRBV27, with 8 nucleotides matching TRBD1. The sequenced sample was peripheral blood. This sequence was found in a woman in her 70s with COVID-19, enrolled during active disease. CDR3 nucleotides: TGTGCCAGCAGTTTATCCCCGGGACAGGAAAGCTCTGGAAACACCATATATTTT. It specifies CASSLSPGQESSGNTIYF.